Described below is a single T cell receptor beta chain sequence and its context. Its specificity is unknown. Some clones are missing from TCRdb's copy, which holds only in-frame ones; the method was immunoSEQ multiplex PCR. This table has 98,000 or so clones, approximately 94% appearing once. V lost 0 bases and J lost 2, with 7 bases in between. Germline CDR1 is KGHSH and CDR2 is LQKENI. CDR3 length: 14 residues. This entry comes from a study of cytomegalovirus exposure and HLA in healthy donors. As for the study in general: The use of the same platform for the roughly 110 validation repertoires and the roughly 670 first-cohort repertoires was reported by a later analysis. Study-level findings and limits: Per published reports, the classifier diagnosed cytomegalovirus status with high specificity and sensitivity. Cytomegalovirus-associated status was assigned to 150 to 200 TCR beta chains. Within the 100 to 150 validation repertoires, first-cohort TCR clusters tended to co-occur, according to a later analysis.

The sequencing sample was made of PBMCs. This clonotype was obtained from a woman in her late teens or twenties in good health and CMV-seronegative. This rearrangement joins TRBV18 to TRBJ2-5; no clear D gene. The chain's CDR3 is CASSPPERQETQYF. The CDR3 DNA sequence: TGTGCCAGCTCACCACCGGAGAGGCAAGAGACCCAGTACTTC.